This is a list of T cell receptor beta chains from one sample in a study of blood T cell repertoires in COVID-19. Sequencing was performed with immunoSEQ multiplex PCR; in TCRdb, only in-frame clones are kept and a portion is missing. Altogether some 260,000 clones are present, about nine tenths being singletons, with the ten largest covering about 6%. Sequencing used PBMCs or T cells enriched from blood (not recorded which). The receptor set was obtained from a woman aged 25-40 years with acute COVID-19. Each CDR3 is given with its conserved first and last residue. Fields, in order: J gene, D gene, clone size, V gene, CDR3 protein, CDR3 DNA. D genes are given only for firm matches. Clone size is stated in some rows and not others, as once, few, many or a class when expanded.

J: TRBJ1-2
D: .
size: .
V: TRBV19
CDR3: CASSPKGRGYTF
DNA: TGTGCCAGTAGCCCAAAGGGGCGCGGCTACACCTTC

J: TRBJ2-3
D: TRBD1
size: .
V: TRBV28
CDR3: CASSSPGQGTDTQYF
DNA: TGTGCCAGCAGTTCCCCGGGACAGGGAACAGATACGCAGTATTTT

J: TRBJ1-1
D: TRBD1
size: .
V: TRBV7-8
CDR3: CASSFTGGGTFF
DNA: TGTGCCAGCAGCTTCACAGGGGGAGGGACTTTCTTT

J: TRBJ1-2
D: TRBD1
size: .
V: TRBV9
CDR3: CASSSGGAGTVLNYGYTF
DNA: TGTGCCAGCAGCTCGGGCGGTGCCGGGACAGTTCTCAACTATGGCTACACCTTC

J: TRBJ1-1
D: .
size: .
V: TRBV6-1
CDR3: CASSELPGSIMNTEAFF
DNA: TGTGCCAGCAGTGAATTACCAGGGTCAATCATGAACACTGAAGCTTTCTTT

J: TRBJ2-3
D: .
size: .
V: TRBV5-1
CDR3: CASSEGQSLTDTQYF
DNA: TGCGCCAGCAGCGAAGGACAGTCTCTCACAGATACGCAGTATTTT

J: TRBJ1-1
D: .
size: .
V: TRBV29-1
CDR3: CSYIEGDTEAFF
DNA: TGCAGCTATATTGAAGGGGACACTGAAGCTTTCTTT

J: TRBJ1-1
D: TRBD1
size: .
V: TRBV27
CDR3: CASSLSQVGTGGRTEAFF
DNA: TGTGCCAGCAGTTTATCCCAAGTAGGGACAGGGGGCAGGACTGAAGCTTTCTTT

J: TRBJ2-7
D: TRBD2
size: .
V: TRBV19
CDR3: CASSTSGSRYEQYF
DNA: TGTGCCAGTTCAACTAGCGGGAGTAGGTACGAGCAGTACTTC

J: TRBJ1-2
D: TRBD1
size: .
V: TRBV28
CDR3: CASRSRDRVNYGYTF
DNA: TGTGCCAGCAGATCCCGGGACAGGGTTAACTATGGCTACACCTTC

J: TRBJ1-4
D: .
size: .
V: TRBV4-1
CDR3: CASSQSGEKLFF
DNA: TGCGCCAGCAGCCAATCCGGTGAAAAACTGTTTTTT

J: TRBJ1-6
D: .
size: .
V: TRBV28
CDR3: CASSSPRVGNSPLHF
DNA: TGTGCCAGCAGTTCCCCCAGGGTCGGAAATTCACCCCTCCACTTT

J: TRBJ2-2
D: .
size: .
V: TRBV5-5
CDR3: CASSSKTGSDTGELFF
DNA: TGTGCCAGCAGCTCCAAGACGGGTTCTGACACCGGGGAGCTGTTTTTT

J: TRBJ1-1
D: .
size: once
V: TRBV5-1
CDR3: CASSLRREGTEAFF
DNA: TGCGCCAGCAGCTTGAGGCGGGAGGGGACTGAAGCTTTCTTT

J: TRBJ2-1
D: .
size: .
V: TRBV10-2
CDR3: CASSPPRGLSYNEQFF
DNA: TGCGCCAGCAGTCCGCCGCGGGGCCTCTCCTACAATGAGCAGTTCTTC

J: TRBJ1-1
D: .
size: few
V: TRBV4-1
CDR3: CASSQESTGGTEAFF
DNA: TGCGCCAGCAGCCAAGAATCAACCGGGGGCACTGAAGCTTTCTTT

J: TRBJ1-1
D: .
size: .
V: TRBV7-9
CDR3: CASGLSWNTEAFF
DNA: TGTGCCAGCGGCCTCTCATGGAACACTGAAGCTTTCTTT

J: TRBJ2-5
D: .
size: few
V: TRBV6-6
CDR3: CASSPPGLGETQYF
DNA: TGTGCCAGCAGTCCTCCCGGGTTAGGAGAGACCCAGTACTTC

J: TRBJ2-2
D: .
size: .
V: TRBV28
CDR3: CASSLLGQGVTGELFF
DNA: TGTGCCAGCAGTTTACTAGGGCAGGGTGTAACCGGGGAGCTGTTTTTT

J: TRBJ1-4
D: .
size: .
V: TRBV19
CDR3: CASSLNSATNEKLFF
DNA: TGTGCCAGTAGTTTAAACAGTGCAACTAATGAAAAACTGTTTTTT

J: TRBJ2-1
D: .
size: .
V: TRBV5-4
CDR3: CASSLPDSSYNEQFF
DNA: TGTGCCAGCAGCTTACCGGACAGCTCCTACAATGAGCAGTTCTTC

J: TRBJ2-1
D: TRBD2
size: .
V: TRBV3-1/TRBV3-2
CDR3: CASSQGVSGRDEQFF
DNA: TGTGCCAGCAGCCAAGGGGTTAGCGGGAGGGATGAGCAGTTCTTC

J: TRBJ2-6
D: TRBD1
size: .
V: TRBV7-3
CDR3: CASSVGTGGSSGANVLTF
DNA: TGTGCCAGCAGCGTCGGGACAGGGGGGAGCTCTGGGGCCAACGTCCTGACTTTC

J: TRBJ2-1
D: .
size: .
V: TRBV27
CDR3: CASSLSRGGTYNEQFF
DNA: TGTGCCAGCAGTTTATCCCGTGGGGGGACCTACAATGAGCAGTTCTTC

J: TRBJ2-1
D: TRBD2
size: .
V: TRBV4-2
CDR3: CASSLAGTSTNEQFF
DNA: TGTGCCAGCAGCCTCGCCGGGACTAGCACCAATGAGCAGTTCTTC

J: TRBJ1-6
D: .
size: .
V: TRBV7-9
CDR3: CASSQTGSRNSPLHF
DNA: TGTGCCAGCAGTCAAACAGGGTCACGGAATTCACCCCTCCACTTT

J: TRBJ1-2
D: .
size: .
V: TRBV6-2/TRBV6-3
CDR3: CASSHGPAGFHGYTF
DNA: TGTGCCAGCAGTCACGGCCCGGCCGGGTTCCATGGCTACACCTTC

J: TRBJ1-4
D: .
size: once
V: TRBV23-1
CDR3: CASNRDKATNEKLFF
DNA: TGCGCCAGCAACAGGGATAAGGCAACTAATGAAAAACTGTTTTTT

J: TRBJ2-3
D: .
size: .
V: TRBV25-1
CDR3: CASSESPSTDTQYF
DNA: TGTGCCAGCAGTGAATCCCCTAGCACAGATACGCAGTATTTT

J: TRBJ1-4
D: TRBD1
size: once
V: TRBV7-8
CDR3: CASSTRDRPYEKLFF
DNA: TGTGCCAGCAGCACCCGGGACAGGCCTTATGAAAAACTGTTTTTT

J: TRBJ1-1
D: TRBD1
size: once
V: TRBV10-3
CDR3: CAMKGAERNTEAFF
DNA: TGTGCCATGAAGGGGGCGGAGAGGAACACTGAAGCTTTCTTT

J: TRBJ2-5
D: TRBD1
size: .
V: TRBV28
CDR3: CASSSRQGAYETQYF
DNA: TGTGCCAGCAGCTCAAGACAGGGGGCTTATGAGACCCAGTACTTC

J: TRBJ2-7
D: .
size: .
V: TRBV27
CDR3: CASSLLAGNPYEQYF
DNA: TGTGCCAGCAGTTTATTGGCGGGGAATCCCTACGAGCAGTACTTC

J: TRBJ1-2
D: TRBD1
size: .
V: TRBV7-9
CDR3: CASSLGDRAGYTF
DNA: TGTGCCAGCAGCTTAGGGGACAGGGCCGGCTACACCTTC

J: TRBJ1-2
D: TRBD1
size: .
V: TRBV4-2
CDR3: CASSQSGTGNYGYTF
DNA: TGTGCCAGCAGCCAATCCGGGACAGGAAACTATGGCTACACCTTC

J: TRBJ2-2
D: TRBD2
size: .
V: TRBV7-2
CDR3: CASSSSGGTGELFF
DNA: TGTGCCAGCAGCTCTAGCGGGGGTACCGGGGAGCTGTTTTTT

J: TRBJ1-5
D: .
size: .
V: TRBV19
CDR3: CASSINRPYSNQPQHF
DNA: TGTGCCAGTAGTATTAACAGGCCTTATAGCAATCAGCCCCAGCATTTT

J: TRBJ2-1
D: .
size: .
V: TRBV15
CDR3: CATSRGGRGSVNNEQFF
DNA: TGTGCCACCAGCAGAGGGGGAAGAGGGAGTGTGAACAATGAGCAGTTCTTC

J: TRBJ1-2
D: TRBD1
size: .
V: TRBV18
CDR3: CASSLSGQANYGYTF
DNA: TGTGCCAGCTCATTATCGGGACAGGCTAACTATGGCTACACCTTC

J: TRBJ2-2
D: .
size: .
V: TRBV30
CDR3: CAWANQINTGELFF
DNA: TGTGCCTGGGCGAATCAGATAAACACCGGGGAGCTGTTTTTT

J: TRBJ1-1
D: .
size: .
V: TRBV2
CDR3: CASSGGRGMGIAEAFF
DNA: TGTGCCAGCAGTGGGGGAAGGGGTATGGGAATCGCTGAAGCTTTCTTT

J: TRBJ2-7
D: TRBD2
size: .
V: TRBV27
CDR3: CASSPLRGGSYEQYF
DNA: TGTGCCAGCAGTCCCCTCCGGGGGGGCTCCTACGAGCAGTACTTC

J: TRBJ2-2
D: TRBD1
size: .
V: TRBV25-1
CDR3: CASSSDRVHAGELFF
DNA: TGTGCCAGCAGTTCGGACAGGGTCCACGCCGGGGAGCTGTTTTTT

J: TRBJ1-1
D: .
size: .
V: TRBV29-1
CDR3: CSVQGGRRDTEAFF
DNA: TGCAGCGTTCAAGGGGGGCGCAGGGACACTGAAGCTTTCTTT

J: TRBJ2-2
D: .
size: .
V: TRBV6-1
CDR3: CASSESTGELFF
DNA: TGTGCCAGCAGTGAGTCAACCGGGGAGCTGTTTTTT

J: TRBJ2-1
D: .
size: few
V: TRBV3-1/TRBV3-2
CDR3: CASSQALRDSYNEQFF
DNA: TGTGCCAGCAGCCAAGCTCTGCGAGACTCCTACAATGAGCAGTTCTTC

J: TRBJ2-1
D: TRBD2
size: few
V: TRBV24-1
CDR3: CATSDFGAGGHEQFF
DNA: TGTGCCACCAGTGATTTCGGGGCGGGGGGTCATGAGCAGTTCTTC

J: TRBJ1-4
D: .
size: few
V: TRBV30
CDR3: CAWAVDEKLFF
DNA: TGTGCCTGGGCGGTAGATGAAAAACTGTTTTTT

J: TRBJ2-2
D: .
size: .
V: TRBV5-1
CDR3: CASSLDRGSNTGELFF
DNA: TGCGCCAGCAGCTTGGATCGGGGGTCGAACACCGGGGAGCTGTTTTTT

J: TRBJ1-1
D: .
size: .
V: TRBV11-2
CDR3: CASTVGTRGRMNTEAFF
DNA: TGTGCCAGCACCGTGGGGACAAGGGGACGAATGAACACTGAAGCTTTCTTT

J: TRBJ2-3
D: .
size: .
V: TRBV6-2/TRBV6-3
CDR3: CASSFFRSDTQYF
DNA: TGTGCCAGCAGTTTTTTCCGGTCGGATACGCAGTATTTT

J: TRBJ1-5
D: .
size: once
V: TRBV30
CDR3: CAWSGQNNQPQHF
DNA: TGTGCCTGGAGTGGTCAAAACAATCAGCCCCAGCATTTT

J: TRBJ2-7
D: .
size: .
V: TRBV21-1
CDR3: CASSKTTQGSYEQYF
DNA: TGTGCCAGCAGCAAAACTACCCAGGGCTCCTACGAGCAGTACTTC

J: TRBJ1-2
D: TRBD1
size: .
V: TRBV6-5
CDR3: CASRLDRGHGYTF
DNA: TGTGCCAGCAGATTGGACAGGGGGCATGGCTACACCTTC

J: TRBJ1-1
D: .
size: .
V: TRBV29-1
CDR3: CSVVSGLNTEAFF
DNA: TGCAGCGTTGTCAGCGGATTGAACACTGAAGCTTTCTTT

J: TRBJ1-2
D: .
size: .
V: TRBV28
CDR3: CASGQTNYGYTF
DNA: TGTGCAAGCGGACAGACTAACTATGGCTACACCTTC

J: TRBJ2-5
D: TRBD2
size: once
V: TRBV2
CDR3: CASSGALAVQETQYF
DNA: TGTGCCAGCAGTGGTGCCCTAGCGGTTCAAGAGACCCAGTACTTC

J: TRBJ1-5
D: .
size: .
V: TRBV28
CDR3: CASSLLRAPGGQPQHF
DNA: TGTGCCAGCAGTTTATTGAGGGCTCCTGGGGGGCAGCCCCAGCATTTT

J: TRBJ2-2
D: .
size: .
V: TRBV6-2/TRBV6-3
CDR3: CASSRRGGNTGELFF
DNA: TGTGCCAGCAGTAGACGAGGGGGGAACACCGGGGAGCTGTTTTTT